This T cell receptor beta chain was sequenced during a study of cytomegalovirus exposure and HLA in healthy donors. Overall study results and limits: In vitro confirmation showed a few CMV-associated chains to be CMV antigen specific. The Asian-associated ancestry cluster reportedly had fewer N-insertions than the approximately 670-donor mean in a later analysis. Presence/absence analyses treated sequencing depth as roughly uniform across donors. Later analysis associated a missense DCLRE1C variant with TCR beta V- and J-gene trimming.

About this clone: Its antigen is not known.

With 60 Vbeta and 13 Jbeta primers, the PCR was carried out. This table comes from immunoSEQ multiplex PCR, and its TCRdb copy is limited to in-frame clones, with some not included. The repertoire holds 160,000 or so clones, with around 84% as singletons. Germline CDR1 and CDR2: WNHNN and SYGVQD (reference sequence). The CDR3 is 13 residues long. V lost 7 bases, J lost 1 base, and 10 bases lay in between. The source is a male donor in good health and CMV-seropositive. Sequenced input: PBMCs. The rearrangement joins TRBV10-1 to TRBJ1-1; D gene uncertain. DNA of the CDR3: TGCGCCAGCAAGGATCAGGAGAACACTGAAGCTTTCTTT. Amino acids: CASKDQENTEAFF.